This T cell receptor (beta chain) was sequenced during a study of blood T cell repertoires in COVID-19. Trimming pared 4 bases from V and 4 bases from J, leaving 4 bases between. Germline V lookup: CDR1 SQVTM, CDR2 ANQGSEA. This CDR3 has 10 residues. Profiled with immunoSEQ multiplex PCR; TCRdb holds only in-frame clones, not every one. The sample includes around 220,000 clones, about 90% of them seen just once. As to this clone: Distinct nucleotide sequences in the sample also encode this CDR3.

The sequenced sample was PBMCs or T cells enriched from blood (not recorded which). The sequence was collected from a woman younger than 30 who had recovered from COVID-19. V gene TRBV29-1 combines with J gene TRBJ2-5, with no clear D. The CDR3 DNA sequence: TGCAGCGTTGGAGGAGAGACCCAGTACTTC. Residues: CSVGGETQYF.